This TCR beta chain was documented in a study of human T cells and chemical hapten exposure. TCRdb re-called the RACE reads with MiXCR, one entry per CDR3 protein. The data contain around 71,000 distinct CDR3 sequences, 9.8% of them singletons. This clonotype was observed a few times. Its antigen is unidentified. Study findings and constraints: Significantly greater numbers of large CDR3 similarity clusters came from expanded TCRs than from controls.

V gave up 3 bases and J gave up 0 bases, with 12 bases separating them. CDR3 length: 17 amino acids. Sample time point: patch test 1, 2 weeks after DPC sensitization. The treatment: therapeutic diphenylcyclopropenone sensitization with weekly scalp DPC. This sequence joins TRBV12-3 or TRBV12-4 and TRBJ2-6; the D is unclear. Sequenced here: whole blood, sampled in connection with sensitization to the hapten diphenylcyclopropenone (DPC). The TCR was taken from a woman between 40 and 50 years old with alopecia areata. Some clones in this sample may be carry-over from other donors' samples. The chain's CDR3 is CASSFPAIVSGANVLTF. In nucleotides, the CDR3 is TGTGCCAGCAGTTTCCCAGCAATTGTCTCTGGGGCCAACGTCCTGACTTTC.